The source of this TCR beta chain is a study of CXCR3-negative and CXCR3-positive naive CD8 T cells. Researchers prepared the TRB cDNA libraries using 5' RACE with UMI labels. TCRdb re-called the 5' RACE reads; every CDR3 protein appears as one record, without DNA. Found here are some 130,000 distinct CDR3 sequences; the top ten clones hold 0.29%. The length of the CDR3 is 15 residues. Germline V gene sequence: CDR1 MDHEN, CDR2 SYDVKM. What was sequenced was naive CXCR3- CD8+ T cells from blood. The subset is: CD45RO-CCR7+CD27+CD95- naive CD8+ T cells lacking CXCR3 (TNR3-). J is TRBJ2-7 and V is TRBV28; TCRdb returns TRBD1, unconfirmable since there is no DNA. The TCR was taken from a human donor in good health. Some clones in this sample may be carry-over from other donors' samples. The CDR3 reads CASSFRGGSSYEQYF.